The clone carrying this TCR beta chain was seen more than once but under ten times. Its antigen is still unknown. The V segment lost 3 bases and the J segment 6 bases; nucleotides outside the gene matches: 3. Germline-derived CDR1 and CDR2 are SGHRS and YFSETQ. This CDR3 has 14 amino acids. Stated time point: pre-sensitization, week 0. Treatment in this sample: therapeutic diphenylcyclopropenone sensitization with weekly scalp DPC. This specimen comes from a study of human T cells and chemical hapten exposure. Study details: It was small differences in pooled library volume that mainly caused per-sample TCR yields to vary.

General observations from the study: All donors were alopecia patients, so their immunity may differ from that of healthy people.

TCRdb re-called the RACE reads with MiXCR, one entry per CDR3 protein. The sample consists of 200,000 to 300,000 distinct CDR3 sequences, about 9% of them appearing once. The V call is TRBV5-1, the J call TRBJ2-1; 10 bases align to TRBD2. Sequenced here: whole blood, sampled in connection with sensitization to the hapten diphenylcyclopropenone (DPC). The origin of this receptor is a woman in her forties with alopecia areata. Some clones in this sample may be carry-over from other donors' samples. The CDR3 here is CASSSPSGSNEQFF. Here the CDR3 DNA reads TGCGCCAGCAGCTCTCCTAGCGGGAGCAATGAGCAGTTCTTC.